Listed below are T cell receptor beta chains from one sample, sequenced in a study of T cells in Graves' hyperthyroidism and ophthalmopathy. TCRdb re-derived calls from the multiplex PCR reads in MiXCR, one entry per CDR3 protein. The data show roughly 500,000 distinct CDR3 sequences, roughly 46% seen once. The sequenced material came from peripheral blood or thyroid tissue (not recorded which). These receptors were taken from an adult woman with Graves' disease, either hyperthyroidism or ophthalmopathy (not recorded which). The CDR3 runs from the conserved cysteine through the conserved F or W. Each record gives: J gene, clone size, D gene, V gene, CDR3 protein, CDR3 DNA. A D gene is named only where the DNA matches it firmly. Not every row has a clone size; where given, it reads once, few, many or a size class.

j_call: TRBJ1-5; clone_size: once; d_call: -; v_call: TRBV15; cdr3_aa: CATSGYKEAGEGGGNQPQHF; cdr3_nt: TGTGCCACCAGCGGCTACAAGGAGGCAGGGGAAGGCGGCGGCAATCAGCCCCAGCATTTT
j_call: TRBJ2-7; clone_size: -; d_call: TRBD1; v_call: TRBV20-1; cdr3_aa: CSAKQGTDF; cdr3_nt: TGCAGTGCCAAGCAGGGGACAGACTTC
j_call: TRBJ1-1; clone_size: -; d_call: -; v_call: TRBV10-3; cdr3_aa: CAISAQGGGDTEALF; cdr3_nt: TGTGCCATCAGTGCCCAGGGAGGGGGTGACACTGAAGCTCTCTTT
j_call: TRBJ1-5; clone_size: -; d_call: -; v_call: TRBV20-1; cdr3_aa: CSARRREGQPQHF; cdr3_nt: TGCAGTGCTAGGCGCAGGGAAGGTCAGCCCCAGCATTTT
j_call: TRBJ1-5; clone_size: -; d_call: TRBD1; v_call: TRBV30; cdr3_aa: CAWNDRGNQPQHF; cdr3_nt: TGTGCCTGGAATGACAGGGGAAATCAGCCCCAGCATTTT
j_call: TRBJ2-7; clone_size: many; d_call: -; v_call: TRBV7-9; cdr3_aa: CASSLALRGPTNYEQYF; cdr3_nt: TGTGCCAGCAGCTTAGCGCTTAGAGGGCCAACCAATTACGAGCAGTACTTC
j_call: TRBJ2-5; clone_size: many; d_call: -; v_call: TRBV5-5; cdr3_aa: CASSSGDTVYQETQYF; cdr3_nt: TGTGCCAGCAGCTCCGGGGACACAGTCTATCAGGAGACCCAGTACTTC
j_call: TRBJ1-3; clone_size: -; d_call: -; v_call: TRBV15; cdr3_aa: CATSRSAGSGNTIYF; cdr3_nt: TGTGCCACCAGCCGTTCAGCGGGCTCTGGAAACACCATATATTTT
j_call: TRBJ2-7; clone_size: once; d_call: -; v_call: TRBV28; cdr3_aa: CASQGTGGPFEQYF; cdr3_nt: TGTGCCAGCCAAGGGACCGGGGGGCCATTCGAGCAGTACTTC
j_call: TRBJ1-4; clone_size: few; d_call: TRBD1; v_call: TRBV20-1; cdr3_aa: CSAQRGTGSGLGEKLFF; cdr3_nt: TGCAGTGCTCAGAGAGGGACAGGGTCGGGCTTGGGTGAAAAACTGTTTTTT
j_call: TRBJ2-5; clone_size: -; d_call: TRBD2; v_call: TRBV6-8; cdr3_aa: CASTSGRYNQETQYF; cdr3_nt: TGTGCCAGCACTAGCGGGAGGTATAATCAAGAGACCCAGTACTTC
j_call: TRBJ2-7; clone_size: -; d_call: TRBD2; v_call: TRBV12-3/TRBV12-4; cdr3_aa: CASSLLAGGPQEQYF; cdr3_nt: TGTGCCAGCAGTCTCTTAGCGGGAGGGCCCCAGGAGCAGTACTTC
j_call: TRBJ1-3; clone_size: -; d_call: -; v_call: TRBV29-1; cdr3_aa: CSVVSYGNTIYF; cdr3_nt: TGCAGCGTTGTGAGTTACGGAAACACCATATATTTT
j_call: TRBJ2-5; clone_size: -; d_call: TRBD2; v_call: TRBV10-2; cdr3_aa: CASRRTSGVYETQYF; cdr3_nt: TGCGCCAGCAGGCGGACTAGCGGGGTGTACGAGACCCAGTACTTC
j_call: TRBJ1-4; clone_size: -; d_call: TRBD1; v_call: TRBV7-9; cdr3_aa: CASSFRTGRSEKLFF; cdr3_nt: TGTGCCAGCAGCTTCCGGACAGGGAGAAGTGAAAAACTGTTTTTT
j_call: TRBJ2-6; clone_size: -; d_call: -; v_call: TRBV10-3; cdr3_aa: CAIRTGSSYTEAF; cdr3_nt: TGTGCCATCAGGACAGGTTCCTCGTACACTGAAGCTTTC
j_call: TRBJ1-4; clone_size: -; d_call: -; v_call: TRBV5-4; cdr3_aa: CASSRGKSEKLFF; cdr3_nt: TGCGCCAGCAGCCGGGGGAAGTCAGAAAAACTGTTTTTT
j_call: TRBJ2-5; clone_size: -; d_call: -; v_call: TRBV19; cdr3_aa: CASSNRRGETQYF; cdr3_nt: TGTGCCAGTAGCAACAGGAGGGGCGAGACCCAGTACTTC
j_call: TRBJ2-5; clone_size: -; d_call: -; v_call: TRBV20-1; cdr3_aa: CSAPDIGQTQYF; cdr3_nt: TGCAGTGCCCCGGACATTGGGCAGACCCAGTACTTC
j_call: TRBJ1-2; clone_size: many; d_call: -; v_call: TRBV7-9; cdr3_aa: CASSSHANGYTF; cdr3_nt: TGTGCCAGCAGCTCGCACGCCAATGGCTACACCTTC
j_call: TRBJ1-2; clone_size: few; d_call: -; v_call: TRBV25-1; cdr3_aa: CASSEPGRRGYTF; cdr3_nt: TGTGCCAGCAGTGAACCCGGGCGCAGGGGCTACACCTTC
j_call: TRBJ1-1; clone_size: -; d_call: -; v_call: TRBV6-5; cdr3_aa: CASEGQTEAFF; cdr3_nt: TGTGCCAGCGAAGGACAGACAGAAGCTTTCTTT
j_call: TRBJ2-7; clone_size: many; d_call: -; v_call: TRBV15; cdr3_aa: CATSRVTGTPAMYEQYF; cdr3_nt: TGTGCCACCAGCAGAGTCACAGGTACCCCCGCTATGTACGAGCAGTACTTC
j_call: TRBJ2-3; clone_size: -; d_call: TRBD2; v_call: TRBV5-1; cdr3_aa: CASSPGLAGGLTDTQYF; cdr3_nt: TGCGCCAGCAGCCCTGGGCTAGCGGGAGGCCTCACAGATACGCAGTATTTT
j_call: TRBJ2-6; clone_size: many; d_call: -; v_call: TRBV4-1; cdr3_aa: CASSWTRSGANVLTF; cdr3_nt: TGCGCCAGCAGCTGGACTCGCTCTGGGGCCAACGTCCTGACTTTC
j_call: TRBJ1-1; clone_size: once; d_call: -; v_call: TRBV7-9; cdr3_aa: CASAWGLTEAFF; cdr3_nt: TGTGCCAGCGCGTGGGGCCTTACTGAAGCTTTCTTT
j_call: TRBJ2-7; clone_size: many; d_call: TRBD1; v_call: TRBV7-3; cdr3_aa: CASSSEQGARFGPSRGYEQYF; cdr3_nt: TGTGCCAGCAGCTCCGAACAGGGGGCGCGGTTTGGACCCTCCCGGGGCTACGAGCAGTACTTC
j_call: TRBJ2-5; clone_size: many; d_call: TRBD2; v_call: TRBV20-1; cdr3_aa: CSADSWDEAAGGIQETQYF; cdr3_nt: TGCAGTGCCGATTCCTGGGATGAGGCGGCGGGAGGGATCCAAGAGACCCAGTACTTC
j_call: TRBJ2-5; clone_size: -; d_call: TRBD1; v_call: TRBV12-3/TRBV12-4; cdr3_aa: CASSTMQGAQETQYF; cdr3_nt: TGTGCCAGCAGTACCATGCAGGGGGCCCAAGAGACCCAGTACTTC
j_call: TRBJ1-6; clone_size: many; d_call: -; v_call: TRBV6-6; cdr3_aa: CASSYSDLEERSPLHF; cdr3_nt: TGTGCCAGCAGTTACTCGGATCTGGAGGAGCGGTCACCCCTCCACTTT
j_call: TRBJ2-2; clone_size: many; d_call: -; v_call: TRBV10-3; cdr3_aa: CAIKSNNTLPRDTGELFF; cdr3_nt: TGTGCCATCAAGTCTAACAACACGCTACCCAGAGACACCGGGGAGCTGTTTTTT
j_call: TRBJ1-1; clone_size: many; d_call: -; v_call: TRBV4-2; cdr3_aa: CASSPIGTFRNTEAFF; cdr3_nt: TGTGCCAGCAGCCCCATTGGGACATTTAGAAACACTGAAGCTTTCTTT
j_call: TRBJ1-2; clone_size: -; d_call: -; v_call: TRBV20-1; cdr3_aa: CSARGPRQGSYGYTF; cdr3_nt: TGCAGTGCTAGAGGTCCTAGACAAGGATCGTATGGCTACACCTTC
j_call: TRBJ1-6; clone_size: -; d_call: -; v_call: TRBV28; cdr3_aa: CASYRVGYSPLHF; cdr3_nt: TGTGCCAGTTACAGAGTTGGTTATTCACCCCTCCACTTT
j_call: TRBJ1-1; clone_size: many; d_call: -; v_call: TRBV4-2; cdr3_aa: CASSQEWKWGSDTEAFF; cdr3_nt: TGTGCCAGCAGCCAAGAATGGAAATGGGGATCGGACACTGAAGCTTTCTTT
j_call: TRBJ1-2; clone_size: -; d_call: -; v_call: TRBV27; cdr3_aa: CASRSGGYGGYTF; cdr3_nt: TGTGCCAGCAGATCCGGGGGGTATGGTGGCTACACCTTC
j_call: TRBJ1-6; clone_size: many; d_call: -; v_call: TRBV6-5; cdr3_aa: CASSWEGDSPLHF; cdr3_nt: TGTGCCAGCAGCTGGGAGGGGGATTCACCCCTCCACTTT
j_call: TRBJ2-5; clone_size: -; d_call: -; v_call: TRBV5-8; cdr3_aa: CASIGGVLRTQYF; cdr3_nt: TGTGCCAGCATAGGGGGGGTACTCCGGACCCAGTACTTC
j_call: TRBJ1-5; clone_size: many; d_call: -; v_call: TRBV2; cdr3_aa: CASMRGFSNQPQHF; cdr3_nt: TGTGCCAGCATGCGGGGATTTAGCAATCAGCCCCAGCATTTT
j_call: TRBJ2-7; clone_size: many; d_call: TRBD2; v_call: TRBV5-8; cdr3_aa: CASSLGRLAGRTEQYF; cdr3_nt: TGTGCCAGCAGCTTGGGGAGACTAGCGGGGCGAACCGAGCAGTACTTC
j_call: TRBJ2-7; clone_size: many; d_call: TRBD1; v_call: TRBV10-2; cdr3_aa: CASSDRQGISYEQYF; cdr3_nt: TGCGCCAGCAGTGATAGACAGGGGATATCCTACGAGCAGTACTTC
j_call: TRBJ2-6; clone_size: -; d_call: -; v_call: TRBV12-3/TRBV12-4; cdr3_aa: CASSLQGRAGANVLTF; cdr3_nt: TGTGCCAGCAGTTTACAGGGCAGGGCTGGGGCCAACGTCCTGACTTTC
j_call: TRBJ2-6; clone_size: many; d_call: -; v_call: TRBV12-3/TRBV12-4; cdr3_aa: CASTTASGANVLTF; cdr3_nt: TGTGCCAGTACGACTGCCTCGGGGGCCAACGTCCTGACTTTC
j_call: TRBJ1-6; clone_size: -; d_call: -; v_call: TRBV2; cdr3_aa: CASSESGTSPLHF; cdr3_nt: TGTGCCAGCAGTGAATCCGGAACTTCACCCCTCCACTTT
j_call: TRBJ2-7; clone_size: many; d_call: -; v_call: TRBV7-6; cdr3_aa: CASSPVGRASHEQYF; cdr3_nt: TGTGCCAGCAGCCCCGTCGGCAGGGCTTCCCACGAGCAGTACTTC
j_call: TRBJ2-2; clone_size: many; d_call: -; v_call: TRBV11-2; cdr3_aa: CASSLPGATTGELFF; cdr3_nt: TGTGCCAGCAGTCTCCCGGGAGCCACTACCGGGGAGCTGTTTTTT
j_call: TRBJ1-5; clone_size: -; d_call: TRBD1; v_call: TRBV7-9; cdr3_aa: CASSLASQGGGDSNQPQHF; cdr3_nt: TGTGCCAGCAGCTTAGCAAGTCAGGGGGGGGGGGATAGCAATCAGCCCCAGCATTTT
j_call: TRBJ2-7; clone_size: many; d_call: -; v_call: TRBV11-2; cdr3_aa: CASSPSLMYEQYF; cdr3_nt: TGTGCCAGCAGCCCCAGTCTCATGTACGAGCAGTACTTC
j_call: TRBJ2-5; clone_size: many; d_call: -; v_call: TRBV12-5; cdr3_aa: CASARDTRAQYF; cdr3_nt: TGTGCTAGTGCTCGGGACACCAGGGCCCAGTACTTC